Following are 25 T cell receptor beta chains from one sample sequenced in a study of OX40 agonist ivuxolimab in advanced cancers. Only in-frame clones appear in the TCRdb table, and some are missing; sequencing was by immunoSEQ multiplex PCR. This sample has 60,000 to 70,000 clones, with 82% found just once. The source was CD4+ or CD8+ T cells sorted from blood, collected in a trial of the OX40 agonist ivuxolimab. The origin of the receptors is an adult with an advanced solid tumor such as melanoma, head and neck, liver or kidney cancer.

V is TRBV7-2 and J is TRBJ1-4; D is ambiguous. V lost 1 base and J lost 7, with 7 bases in between. In germline, CDR1 is SGHTA, CDR2 FQGNSA. CDR3 length equals 13 residues. The CDR3 coding sequence is TGTGCCAGCAGCTTAGTGGAGAGTGAAAAACTGTTTTTT. Protein sequence: CASSLVESEKLFF.

V gene TRBV15 combines with J gene TRBJ2-3; no definite D call. Per germline, CDR1 LNHNV and CDR2 YYDKDF (reference sequence). V dropped 3 bases and J dropped 4 bases, with 11 bases sitting between them. There are 14 residues in the CDR3. The CDR3 region is CATSRSGQSDTQYF. CDR3 coding DNA: TGTGCCACCAGCAGGTCTGGTCAGTCAGATACGCAGTATTTT. Supplemented by reference TRBV15 and TRBJ2-3, the full variable domain reads DAMVIQNPRYQVTQFGKPVTLSCSQTLNHNVMYWYQQKSSQAPKLLFHYYDKDFNNEADTPDNFQSRRPNTSFCFLDIRSPGLGDTAMYLCATSRSGQSDTQYFGPGTRLTVL.

The V call is TRBV18, the J call TRBJ2-6; maybe TRBD2 (5 bases). Germline V lookup: CDR1 KGHSH, CDR2 LQKENI. The CDR3 totals 16 residues. Trimming took 0 bases from V and 1 from J, leaving 7 bases between them. In DNA, the CDR3 is TGTGCCAGCTCACCACCGTCGGGGTCTGGGGCCAACGTCCTGACTTTC. This gives the protein CASSPPSGSGANVLTF.

The rearrangement uses TRBV5-5 and TRBJ2-7; tentatively, D is TRBD1 or TRBD2 (6 bases each). Per the germline V gene, CDR1 is SGHKS and CDR2 is YYEKEE (reference sequence). The length of the CDR3 is 13 residues. The germline V and J ends were trimmed by 4 bases and 4 bases, with 12 bases remaining between them. The CDR3, as DNA: TGTGCCAGCAGCCATTGGGGGGCGTACGAGCAGTACTTC. Its translation is CASSHWGAYEQYF.

In DNA form, the CDR3 reads TGTGCCACCAGCAGAGGAGTGGAGACCCAGTACTTC. It is translated as CATSRGVETQYF. The rearrangement links TRBV15 to TRBJ2-5; D gene uncertain. The CDR3 is 12 amino acids. Trimming shortened V by 1 base and J by 5 bases, and 5 bases separated the two germline ends. Germline CDR1 LNHNV, CDR2 YYDKDF (reference sequence).

The V call is TRBV28, the J call TRBJ1-3; TRBD1 is a possible D gene (5 bases). The CDR3 consists of 14 residues. CDR1 MDHEN and CDR2 SYDVKM come from the germline V gene. V was shortened by 3 bases and J by 2 bases, with 8 bases between the two germline ends. The CDR3 DNA reads TGTGCCAGCAGTTTGAGGGGCACTGGAAACACCATATATTTT. It yields the protein CASSLRGTGNTIYF.

The chain has TRBV5-5 and TRBJ1-1; a possible D gene is TRBD1 (5 bases). V dropped 0 bases and J dropped 3 bases, with 12 bases sitting between them. The CDR3 totals 15 residues. The germline CDR1 and CDR2 sequences are SGHKS and YYEKEE (reference sequence). The CDR3 coding sequence is TGTGCCAGCAGCTTGGTGGGGACGACCTACACTGAAGCTTTCTTT. Residues: CASSLVGTTYTEAFF.

This chain joins TRBV21-1 and TRBJ1-2. TRBV21-1 is a listed pseudogene. This CDR3 comprises 10 residues. The CDR3 spells CASSKGCYTF. As DNA, the CDR3 is TGTGCCAGCAGCAAGGGGTGCTACACCTTC.

The CDR3 protein is CASRGDRGNLAKNIQYF. CDR3 DNA: TGTGCCAGCAGAGGGGACAGGGGAAATCTAGCCAAAAACATTCAGTACTTC. V and J are TRBV5-8 and TRBJ2-4; 10 bases map to TRBD1. V was pared by 5 bases and J by 0 bases, with 8 bases of the junction left unmatched. The germline V gene has CDR1 SGHTS and CDR2 YDEGEE. The CDR3 extends over 17 amino acids.

The rearrangement joins TRBV6-1 to TRBJ1-5; D possibly corresponds to TRBD1 (6 bases). The CDR3 extends over 14 amino acids. Germline values: CDR1 MNHNS, CDR2 SASEGT. Trimming pared 4 bases from V and 5 bases from J, leaving 12 bases between. CDR3 DNA: TGTGCCAGCAGTGGGCCGGACAGCTATCAGCCCCAGCATTTT. Its protein product is CASSGPDSYQPQHF.

The V and J genes are TRBV5-6 and TRBJ2-3, with D perhaps matching TRBD2 (7 bases). Looked up from germline, CDR1 is SGHDT and CDR2 is YYEEEE. Trimming shortened V by 2 bases and J by 2 bases, and 12 bases separated the two germline ends. The CDR3 runs 15 residues. CDR3 sequence reads: CASSLRGAVTDTQYF. The CDR3 nucleotides read TGTGCCAGCAGCTTACGGGGGGCAGTCACAGATACGCAGTATTTT.

The genes are TRBV19 and TRBJ2-4, with 8 bases matching TRBD1. Germline CDR1 LNHDA, CDR2 SQIVND (reference sequence). CDR3 size: 13 residues. With V trimmed by 3 bases and J by 9 bases, 4 bases remained unmatched. The CDR3 spells CASSMAGGGIQYF. DNA for the CDR3: TGTGCCAGTAGTATGGCAGGGGGCGGCATTCAGTACTTC.

This clone was observed once. This sequence joins TRBV29-1 and TRBJ1-3; no clear D gene. V lost 2 bases and J 0 bases, leaving 5 bases between the germline ends. Per germline, CDR1 SQVTM and CDR2 ANQGSEA. This CDR3 spans 13 amino acids. Here the CDR3 DNA reads TGCAGCGTTGAACTCAGCTCTGGAAACACCATATATTTT. Amino acids: CSVELSSGNTIYF.

CDR3 protein: CASSWDGNYGYTF. As DNA, the CDR3 is TGTGCCAGCAGCTGGGACGGTAACTATGGCTACACCTTC. The chain uses TRBV7-9 and TRBJ1-2, with D perhaps TRBD1 (5 bases). Germline-derived CDR1 and CDR2 are SEHNR and FQNEAQ (reference sequence). The CDR3 has 13 residues. V shed 4 bases and J shed 1 base, with 7 bases lying between them.

This sequence joins TRBV11-2 and TRBJ2-3, with D possibly matching TRBD1 (7 bases). The V end was cut by 5 bases, the J end by 1 base, with 10 bases between. This CDR3 contains 14 residues. Germline V CDR1 and CDR2: SGHAT, FQNNGV. The CDR3 loop is CASSTRGGTDTQYF. CDR3 DNA sequence: TGTGCCAGCAGCACCAGGGGGGGCACAGATACGCAGTATTTT.

This chain connects TRBV20-1 to TRBJ1-1; D gene ambiguous. The germline V and J ends were trimmed by 3 bases and 1 base, with 3 bases remaining between them. This CDR3 spans 11 amino acids. Germline V gene lookup returns CDR1 DFQATT and CDR2 SNEGSKA (reference sequence). CDR3 sequence: CSASPNTEAFF. The CDR3 nucleotides read TGCAGTGCTAGTCCGAACACTGAAGCTTTCTTT.

The V and J genes are TRBV2 and TRBJ2-5; D not certain. V shed 9 bases and J shed 5 bases, with 7 bases lying between them. The V gene's germline CDR1 is SNHLY and CDR2 FYNNEI. This CDR3 has 10 amino acids. The CDR3 region is CASGMETQYF. The CDR3 DNA reads as TGTGCCAGTGGGATGGAGACCCAGTACTTC.

The chain is built from TRBV7-2 and TRBJ1-6; tentatively, D is TRBD1 (5 bases). CDR3 length: 16 amino acids. Per the germline V gene, CDR1 is SGHTA and CDR2 is FQGNSA. Between the trimmed V and J ends, which lost 2 bases and 7 bases, there was a span of 15 bases. CDR3 sequence: CASSLFQGGGNSPLHF. CDR3 DNA: TGTGCCAGCAGCTTATTCCAGGGAGGAGGAAATTCACCCCTCCACTTT.

This clone rates as medium-sized. This chain joins TRBV28 and TRBJ2-7; TRBD2 aligns across 14 bases. Trimming removed 6 bases from V and 0 bases from J; junction bases left unmatched: 10. The CDR3 is 18 amino acids. Germline CDR1 is MDHEN and CDR2 is SYDVKM. The CDR3 nucleotides read TGTGCCAGCAGCCTCGGGACTAGCGGGGGCGTAAGCTCCTACGAGCAGTACGTC. Translation: CASSLGTSGGVSSYEQYV.

This clone was observed once. This sequence joins TRBV6-1 and TRBJ2-1; tentative D call: TRBD2 (5 bases). This CDR3 spans 12 amino acids. The germline V gene has CDR1 MNHNS and CDR2 SASEGT. Trimming removed 6 bases at V and 8 bases at J, with 11 bases between. CDR3 region: CASSPRTYEQFF. CDR3 coding DNA: TGTGCCAGCAGCCCCCGGACTTATGAGCAGTTCTTC.

This chain links TRBV11-2 with TRBJ1-6; D possibly corresponds to TRBD1 (5 bases). CDR1 is SGHAT, CDR2 FQNNGV, per germline. This CDR3 is 15 amino acids long. Deletions cut 5 bases from V and 12 bases from J, with 20 bases between. CDR3 in DNA: TGTGCCAGCAGCCCGACCCGGGACCTGCCCGAACCCCTCCACTTT. The encoded protein is CASSPTRDLPEPLHF.

This clone has only one observation. This chain joins TRBV7-8 and TRBJ2-1, with TRBD2 identical over 8 bases. Germline V gene lookup returns CDR1 SGHVS and CDR2 FQNEAQ. The CDR3 sequence is 14 residues long. J was trimmed by 5 bases and V by 3 bases; bases with no gene match: 3. Written as DNA, the CDR3 is TGTGCCAGCAGCTTGCGGGAGGCCAACAATGAGCAGTTCTTC. Translation gives CASSLREANNEQFF.

The rearrangement uses TRBV10-3 and TRBJ2-1, with D uncertain. Trimming removed 0 bases from V and 1 base from J, with 7 bases in between. The CDR3 extends over 15 amino acids. CDR1 and CDR2 from the germline V gene are ENHRY and SYGVKD. The CDR3 loop is CAISESADSYNEQFF. DNA of the CDR3: TGTGCCATCAGTGAGTCCGCGGATTCCTACAATGAGCAGTTCTTC.

This chain joins TRBV2 and TRBJ2-7, with unresolved D. Germline V gene data show CDR1 as SNHLY and CDR2 as FYNNEI. V lost 7 bases and J lost 1, with 11 bases in between. This CDR3 contains 13 residues. CDR3 loop: CASTFGRSYEQYV. The CDR3 DNA reads TGTGCCAGCACATTTGGACGGTCCTACGAGCAGTACGTC.

This chain connects TRBV4-1 to TRBJ1-2; 9 bases are shared with TRBD1. Germline trimming cut 0 bases from V and 5 bases from J; bases unmatched to any gene: 4. The CDR3 sequence is 15 residues long. CDR1 MGHRA and CDR2 YSYEKL come from the germline V gene. The CDR3, as DNA: TGCGCCAGCAGCCAAGAAGAGACAGGGGGGTATGGCTACACCTTC. Residues: CASSQEETGGYGYTF.